This record looks at one T cell receptor beta chain sequence and its context. Its antigen is undetermined. The sample originates from a study of cytomegalovirus exposure and HLA in healthy donors. Across the study: Of 300 to 500 genotyped donors, 81% grouped in the Caucasian-associated ancestry cluster.

PCR involved 60 Vbeta and 13 Jbeta primers. In the authors' workflow: Later, roughly 86 million unique TCR beta chains were counted in an analysis, and 8.5 million to 13 million of them were shared. The assay was immunoSEQ multiplex PCR, and TCRdb's table has in-frame clones only and misses some. Clonal size and the V and J genes are those of that table, whereas D and trimming came from the DNA. The sample gives 95,000 to 150,000 clones, over 70% of which show up once; approximately 4% is in the top ten. V dropped 3 bases and J dropped 6; count of bases not matched to a gene: 19. The germline V gene encodes CDR1 SGDLS and CDR2 YYNGEE. The CDR3 is 18 residues long. Study-level findings and limits: Relative to the 666-donor mean, N-insertions were reportedly fewer in an Asian-associated ancestry cluster in a later analysis.

The source is a man between 18 and 35 years old in good health and CMV-seropositive. V usage is TRBV9 and J usage is TRBJ2-3, with 7 nucleotides matching TRBD2. Sequencing was carried out using PBMCs. CDR3 nucleotide sequence: TGTGCCAGCAGCGCCCAACCGGGGGGAGGGCCTGTAATGGATACGCAGTATTTT. Protein product: CASSAQPGGGPVMDTQYF.